This T cell receptor beta chain was identified during a study of T cell responses to AZD1222 COVID-19 vaccine. The CDR3 extends over 14 amino acids. Trimming took 2 bases from V and 8 from J, leaving 15 bases between them. The germline V gene has CDR1 SEHNR and CDR2 FQNEAQ (reference sequence). Only in-frame clones appear in the TCRdb table, and some are missing; sequencing was by immunoSEQ multiplex PCR. In the table there are about 93,000 clones, approximately 89% of which are singletons. Broader study findings: Reports say nearly half of spike-specific TCRs go after unmutated variant regions. At 160-218 and 743-854, vaccine-associated CD4 TCRs were dominant, and they spanned spike. The number of AZD1222 recipients seropositive at baseline was only 6 or 7. Once two AZD1222 doses were given, Spike-specific TCR breadth and depth went up.

As to this clone: The antigen remains unidentified.

The source of this sequence is an adult in good health. The genes are TRBV7-9 and TRBJ1-2, with D perhaps TRBD1 (6 bases). This specimen consisted of peripheral blood, obtained on day 0 of AZD1222 vaccination. The CDR3 protein is CASSLTQGGYGYTF. CDR3 bases: TGTGCCAGCAGCTTAACACAGGGAGGATACGGCTACACCTTC.